This T cell receptor beta chain was captured in a study of control samples from healthy donors and cancer patients. V was shortened by 0 bases and J by 4 bases, with 15 bases between the two germline ends. Germline CDR1 LNHDA, CDR2 SQIVND (reference sequence). The CDR3 runs 16 residues. Clones were read by immunoSEQ multiplex PCR, and TCRdb kept only the in-frame ones, dropping some. The table has 50,000 or so clones, over 90% seen once; the top ten hold about 20%. This TCR was recovered from a woman aged 50 to 60 with head and neck cancer. The chain links TRBV19 to TRBJ1-2, with D possibly matching TRBD1 (5 bases). The sample taken for sequencing was PBMCs. CDR3 nucleotides: TGTGCCAGTAGTATAGATGGGACCTTTGGCCTCTATGGCTACACCTTC. Its protein product is CASSIDGTFGLYGYTF.